The entry below describes one TCR beta chain. Its antigen is as yet unknown. Different DNA sequences within this sample yield the same CDR3. These data originate in a study of shared clonotypes between healthy human individuals. Whole-study findings and limits: Sharing across four donors was seen in 4% to 6.5% of naive CD4 clonotypes. Among the subsets, naive ones generally showed larger estimated richness than memory ones.

Profiling relied on immunoSEQ multiplex PCR, and the TCRdb table lists in-frame clones only, not all of them. The repertoire has 2 million or so clones, 85% to 95% of them found once; the top ten carry approximately 0.13%. V shed 6 bases and J 1 base; nucleotides not matched to a gene: 3. Germline CDR1 KGHSH, CDR2 LQKENI. CDR3 length: 13 amino acids. Caucasian adults living in Nashville, Tennessee, provided all samples. The chain combines TRBV18 with TRBJ2-7; TRBD1 matches at 7 bases. The source material was naive CD4+ T cells sorted from blood. Subset described: CD45RA+ positively selected. The source is a man aged 18-30 years in good health. The CDR3 loop reads CASSRDRSYEQYF. The DNA for the CDR3 is TGTGCCAGCTCCAGGGACAGATCCTACGAGCAGTACTTC.